This entry lists 21 T cell receptor beta chains sequenced from one sample in a study of cytomegalovirus exposure and HLA in healthy donors. 60 Vbeta and 13 Jbeta primers were used in PCR. This table comes from immunoSEQ multiplex PCR, and its TCRdb copy is limited to in-frame clones, with some not included. The sample records hundreds of thousands of clones, around 80% being singletons. Specimen: PBMCs. These receptors were collected from a man between 18 and 35 years old in good health and CMV-seronegative.

The rearrangement uses TRBV4-2 and TRBJ2-7; 9 bases map to TRBD2. Trimming took 3 bases from V and 5 from J; bases not matched to a gene: 8. CDR3 length: 15 residues. Germline CDR1 and CDR2: LGHNA and YNFKEQ. The CDR3 sequence is CASSHAGTSLDEQYF. In DNA form, the CDR3 reads TGTGCCAGCAGCCATGCCGGGACTAGCCTCGACGAGCAGTACTTC.

V is TRBV5-6 and J is TRBJ1-4, with D perhaps matching TRBD1 (6 bases). This CDR3 spans 18 amino acids. With 2 bases removed from V and 4 bases from J, the gap between germline ends came to 21 bases. Germline CDR1 is SGHDT and CDR2 is YYEEEE. CDR3 nucleotide sequence: TGTGCCAGCAGCTTCGCCCGAGGGGGTCCATTACTTAATGAAAAACTGTTTTTT. It encodes CASSFARGGPLLNEKLFF.

The chain uses TRBV4-1 and TRBJ1-3; the D gene is possibly TRBD1 (6 bases). The CDR3 contains 18 residues. CDR1 is MGHRA, CDR2 YSYEKL, per germline. With 3 bases removed from V and 4 bases from J, the gap between germline ends came to 22 bases. The CDR3 region has the DNA TGCGCCAGCAGCCATAGCGGGGGCAGGGGATTATCGGGAAACACCATATATTTT. As protein: CASSHSGGRGLSGNTIYF.

This clone has more than one count but fewer than ten. This chain connects TRBV28 to TRBJ2-5; D is possibly TRBD1 (5 bases). The CDR3 runs to 14 residues. V lost 1 base, J lost 5 bases, and 11 bases lay in between. Germline assignment: CDR1 MDHEN and CDR2 SYDVKM. CDR3 DNA sequence: TGTGCCAGCAGTTTATATCAGGGTTTTGAGACCCAGTACTTC. It codes for CASSLYQGFETQYF.

This sequence joins TRBV14 and TRBJ2-3; 14 bases are a match to TRBD2. Germline values: CDR1 SGHDN, CDR2 FVKESK. The V gene end was trimmed by 0 bases and the J gene end by 5 bases; junction bases not matched to a gene: 7. The CDR3 consists of 18 residues. The CDR3 DNA reads TGTGCCAGCAGCCAAGACCCCCGGACTAGCGGGAGGATAGATACGCAGTATTTT. Translating it yields CASSQDPRTSGRIDTQYF. Full variable domain (rest looked up from reference TRBV14 and TRBJ2-3): EAGVTQFPSHSVIEKGQTVTLRCDPISGHDNLYWYRRVMGKEIKFLLHFVKESKQDESGMPNNRFLAERTGGTYSTLKVQPAELEDSGVYFCASSQDPRTSGRIDTQYFGPGTRLTVL.

V is TRBV7-8 and J is TRBJ1-2; D gene uncertain. CDR3 length equals 13 residues. V was trimmed by 3 bases and J by 2 bases, leaving 7 bases between them. The germline CDR1 and CDR2 sequences are SGHVS and FQNEAQ. Written as DNA, the CDR3 is TGTGCCAGCAGCTTTGAGATGAACTATGGCTACACCTTC. This gives the protein CASSFEMNYGYTF.

The chain joins TRBV7-9 to TRBJ2-5; possible D gene TRBD1, 6 bases. Germline CDR1 is SEHNR and CDR2 is FQNEAQ (reference sequence). The CDR3 covers 17 residues. V lost 5 bases, J lost 3 bases, and 22 bases lay in between. This CDR3 reads CASSPPLLGAGEETQYF. In nucleotides, the CDR3 is TGTGCCAGCAGCCCCCCGCTACTGGGGGCAGGGGAAGAGACCCAGTACTTC.

The rearrangement joins TRBV7-2 to TRBJ2-2; D possibly corresponds to TRBD2 (5 bases). Trimming cost V 5 bases and J 0 bases, with 13 bases left between them. The CDR3 sequence is 16 residues long. Germline V gene data show CDR1 as SGHTA and CDR2 as FQGNSA. The CDR3 sequence: CASSLGGSANTGELFF. The CDR3 DNA sequence: TGTGCCAGCAGCCTAGGAGGCAGCGCGAACACCGGGGAGCTGTTTTTT.

The count of this clone is one. The DNA for the CDR3 is TGTGCCAGTAGTACGTCAGGGGACGAGCAGTACTTC. Translating it yields CASSTSGDEQYF. The rearrangement joins TRBV19 to TRBJ2-7; weak D call: TRBD1 (6 bases). V was trimmed by 4 bases and J by 5 bases, leaving 9 bases between them. CDR1 and CDR2 (germline): LNHDA, SQIVND (reference sequence). This CDR3 contains 12 residues. The whole variable domain, remainder taken from reference TRBV19 and TRBJ2-7, is DGGITQSPKYLFRKEGQNVTLSCEQNLNHDAMYWYRQDPGQGLRLIYYSQIVNDFQKGDIAEGYSVSREKKESFPLTVTSAQKNPTAFYLCASSTSGDEQYFGPGTRLTVT.

The chain employs TRBV9 and TRBJ1-2, with D unresolved. The CDR3 length is 13 residues. The germline CDR1 and CDR2 sequences are SGDLS and YYNGEE. V lost 4 bases to trimming and J lost 8 bases, with 15 bases between them. CDR3 sequence reads: CASSSGRGYGYTF. CDR3 DNA sequence: TGTGCCAGCAGCTCCGGGCGGGGTTACGGCTACACCTTC.

This sequence joins TRBV30 and TRBJ2-7; 7 nucleotides align to TRBD2. Trimming took 2 bases from V and 7 from J; bases not matched to a gene: 11. The CDR3 runs to 14 residues. Germline V gene data show CDR1 as GTSNPN and CDR2 as SVGIG (reference sequence). The CDR3 sequence is CAWSTRTSLREQYF. The CDR3 bases are TGTGCCTGGAGTACCCGGACTAGTCTGAGGGAGCAGTACTTC.

The chain combines TRBV19 with TRBJ1-2, with TRBD1 as a possible D gene (6 bases). V was clipped by 5 bases and J by 8 bases, with 15 bases between them. Per germline, CDR1 LNHDA and CDR2 SQIVND (reference sequence). This CDR3 has 13 amino acids. The CDR3 coding sequence is TGTGCCAGTAGTGCTGACAGGAGTTTAGGCTACACCTTC. This gives the protein CASSADRSLGYTF.

Only a few counts were recorded for this clone. V usage is TRBV7-9 and J usage is TRBJ2-3, with 9 bases aligning to TRBD1. Germline CDR1 reads SEHNR; CDR2 reads FQNEAQ (reference sequence). Germline trimming cut 7 bases from V and 4 bases from J; bases unmatched to any gene: 6. This CDR3 has 14 amino acids. The CDR3 bases are TGTGCCAGCAACAACAGGGGGCGGGCAGATACGCAGTATTTT. It translates to CASNNRGRADTQYF.

J is TRBJ1-5 and V is TRBV6-6, with D possibly matching TRBD1 (6 bases). The CDR3 has 15 amino acids. The germline V gene has CDR1 MNHNY and CDR2 SVGAGI (reference sequence). V was clipped by 2 bases and J by 7 bases, with 15 bases between them. This CDR3 is CASSYDYRVGQPQHF. CDR3 sequence (DNA): TGTGCCAGCAGTTACGATTACAGGGTAGGACAGCCCCAGCATTTT.

The V gene is TRBV2, the J gene TRBJ2-7; D may be TRBD1 (5 bases). V was cut by 6 bases and J by 5 bases, with 8 bases left in between. This CDR3 has 11 amino acids. Germline CDR1 and CDR2: SNHLY and FYNNEI. The CDR3 is CASRGRNEQYF. The CDR3 DNA sequence: TGTGCCAGCAGGGGGCGGAACGAGCAGTACTTC.

The genes are TRBV5-1 and TRBJ2-1, with 7 bases aligning to TRBD1. CDR3 size: 18 residues. Trimming took 4 bases from V and 8 from J; bases not matched to a gene: 21. Germline CDR1 is SGHRS and CDR2 is YFSETQ. The CDR3 DNA reads as TGCGCCAGCAGCCCGCAAAAGACAGGGACCAAAATGGTGGATGAGCAGTTCTTC. Its translation: CASSPQKTGTKMVDEQFF.

The chain links TRBV4-1 to TRBJ2-7; 12 positions agree with TRBD2. CDR1 and CDR2 from the germline V gene are MGHRA and YSYEKL. The V segment lost 3 bases and the J segment 4 bases; nucleotides outside the gene matches: 7. This CDR3 has 16 amino acids. The DNA for the CDR3 is TGCGCCAGCAGCCACGGACTAGCGGGACAAGCTTACGAGCAGTACTTC. Protein product: CASSHGLAGQAYEQYF.

This clone was found a few times. The chain uses TRBV18 and TRBJ2-1; 9 nucleotides line up with TRBD1. The V gene end was trimmed by 4 bases and the J gene end by 9 bases; junction bases not matched to a gene: 10. This CDR3 spans 15 amino acids. The V gene's germline CDR1 is KGHSH and CDR2 LQKENI. The CDR3 DNA reads TGTGCCAGCTCACGACCGGGACAGGGTACGAGTGAGCAGTTCTTC. Its translation is CASSRPGQGTSEQFF.

The chain employs TRBV19 and TRBJ1-5; perhaps TRBD1 as D (5 bases). V was shortened by 5 bases and J by 0 bases, with 11 bases between the two germline ends. The CDR3 totals 15 residues. The V gene's germline CDR1 is LNHDA and CDR2 SQIVND (reference sequence). CDR3 bases: TGTGCCAGTAGTTTGGGGGGTCTTAGCAATCAGCCCCAGCATTTT. Its protein product is CASSLGGLSNQPQHF.

This chain's CDR3 is CAISESRTGAISGNTIYF. CDR3 in DNA: TGTGCCATCAGTGAGTCGAGGACAGGGGCAATCTCTGGAAACACCATATATTTT. This chain links TRBV10-3 with TRBJ1-3; TRBD1 matches at 9 bases. From germline, CDR1 is ENHRY and CDR2 SYGVKD. This CDR3 spans 18 amino acids. The V and J ends lost 0 bases and 0 bases, in that order; junction bases with no gene match: 6.

The CDR3 coding sequence is TGCGCCAGCAGTGATTCCGGGAGGAACACTGAAGCTTTCTTT. It encodes CASSDSGRNTEAFF. V usage is TRBV10-2 and J usage is TRBJ1-1; D not resolved. Deletions cut 3 bases from V and 1 base from J, with 9 bases between. Germline assignment: CDR1 WSHSY and CDR2 SAAADI. The CDR3 has 14 amino acids.